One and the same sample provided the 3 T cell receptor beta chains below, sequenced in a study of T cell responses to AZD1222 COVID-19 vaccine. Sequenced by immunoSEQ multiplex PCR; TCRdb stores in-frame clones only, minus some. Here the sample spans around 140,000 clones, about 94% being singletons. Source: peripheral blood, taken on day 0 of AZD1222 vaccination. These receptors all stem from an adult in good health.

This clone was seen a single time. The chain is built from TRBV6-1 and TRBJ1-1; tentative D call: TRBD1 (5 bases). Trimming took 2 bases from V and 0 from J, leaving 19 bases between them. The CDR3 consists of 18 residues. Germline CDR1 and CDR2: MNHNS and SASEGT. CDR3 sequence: CASSELIGTVVMNTEAFF. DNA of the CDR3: TGTGCCAGCAGTGAATTAATTGGGACGGTCGTCATGAACACTGAAGCTTTCTTT.

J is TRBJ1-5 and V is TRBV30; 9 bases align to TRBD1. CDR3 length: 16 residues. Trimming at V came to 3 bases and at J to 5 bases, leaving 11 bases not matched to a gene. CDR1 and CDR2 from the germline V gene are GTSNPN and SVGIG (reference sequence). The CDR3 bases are TGTGCCTGGAGGCCGGGAGGGACAGGGCTGCATCAGCCCCAGCATTTT. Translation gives CAWRPGGTGLHQPQHF.

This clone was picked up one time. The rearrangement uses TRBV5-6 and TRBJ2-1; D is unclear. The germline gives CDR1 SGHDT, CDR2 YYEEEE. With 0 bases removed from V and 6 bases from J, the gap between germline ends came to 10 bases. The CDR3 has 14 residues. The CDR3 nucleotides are TGTGCCAGCAGCTTGGGACTGCAGATCAATGAGCAGTTCTTC. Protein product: CASSLGLQINEQFF.